This TCR beta chain was identified during a study of T cells in localized non-small cell lung cancer. Germline V lookup: CDR1 MGHRA, CDR2 YSYEKL. Trimming stripped 3 bases from V and 6 bases from J, with 16 bases between. The CDR3 consists of 15 residues. Study-wide results and caveats: Uninvolved adjacent lung had higher T cell clonality than tumor and all other tissues. Paired adjacent lung recovered a median around 59 of the top 100 tumor clones.

This clone is categorized as medium-sized. No antigen is known for it. Sequenced by immunoSEQ multiplex PCR; TCRdb stores in-frame clones only, minus some. The data contain roughly 1,300 clones, 15% to 20% of them singletons. Here the sequenced sample was normal lung tissue next to the tumor, taken before any cancer treatment. The source of this sequence is a man aged 35-69 years with stage I lung adenocarcinoma. The V call is TRBV4-1, the J call TRBJ2-3; the D gene is possibly TRBD1 (6 bases). The CDR3 bases are TGCGCCAGCAGCCACCCCGACAGGTTGGGGGATACGCAGTATTTT. It translates to CASSHPDRLGDTQYF.